This entry is about one T cell receptor (beta chain). What it binds is not known. Carried by the TCR beta cDNA libraries were unique molecular identifiers. TCRdb reprocessed the PCR reads via MiXCR and lists one record per CDR3 protein. The data contain under 900,000 distinct CDR3 sequences, approximately 57% of them seen just once; the ten biggest clones take up 4.6%. This sample was included in a study of post-analysis software for immune sequencing data. Notes on the study in general: TRBV5-6, TRBV5-1 and TRBV20-1 were among roughly five TRBV segments more frequent in patients than controls.

The V and J ends lost 0 bases and 2 bases respectively, with 8 bases between them. The CDR3 has 14 residues. Germline CDR1 and CDR2: MNHEY and SVGAGI. This clonotype originated in a girl aged 5-17 years with multiple sclerosis. Material for sequencing was blood. V and J are TRBV6-5 and TRBJ2-7; D may be TRBD1 or TRBD2 (5 bases each). The CDR3 DNA is TGTGCCAGCAGTTACTCGGGGGTCCCCTACGAGCAGTACTTC. Amino acid sequence: CASSYSGVPYEQYF.